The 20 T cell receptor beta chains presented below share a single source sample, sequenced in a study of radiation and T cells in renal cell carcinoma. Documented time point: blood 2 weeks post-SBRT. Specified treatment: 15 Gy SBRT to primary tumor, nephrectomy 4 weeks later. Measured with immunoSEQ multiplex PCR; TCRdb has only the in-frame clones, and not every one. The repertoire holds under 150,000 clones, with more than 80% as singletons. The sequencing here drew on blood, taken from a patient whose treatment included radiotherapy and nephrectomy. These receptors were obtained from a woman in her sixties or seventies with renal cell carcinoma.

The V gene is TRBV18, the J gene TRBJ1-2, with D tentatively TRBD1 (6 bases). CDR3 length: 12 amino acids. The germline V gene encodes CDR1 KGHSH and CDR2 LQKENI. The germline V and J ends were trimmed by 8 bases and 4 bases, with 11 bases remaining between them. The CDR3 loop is CASASQGYGYTF. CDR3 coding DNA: TGTGCCAGCGCATCACAGGGCTATGGCTACACCTTC.

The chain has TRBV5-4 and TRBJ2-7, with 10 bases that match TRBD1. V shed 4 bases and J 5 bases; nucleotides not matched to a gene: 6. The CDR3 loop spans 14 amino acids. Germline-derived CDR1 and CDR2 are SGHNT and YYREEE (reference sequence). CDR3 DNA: TGTGCCAGCAGCCTGACAGGGGGCATGAACGAGCAGTACTTC. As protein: CASSLTGGMNEQYF.

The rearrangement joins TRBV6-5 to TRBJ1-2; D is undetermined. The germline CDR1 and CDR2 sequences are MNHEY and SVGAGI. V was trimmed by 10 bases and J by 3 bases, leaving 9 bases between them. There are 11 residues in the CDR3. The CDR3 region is CATKEYYGYTF. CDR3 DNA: TGTGCCACTAAGGAGTACTATGGCTACACCTTC.

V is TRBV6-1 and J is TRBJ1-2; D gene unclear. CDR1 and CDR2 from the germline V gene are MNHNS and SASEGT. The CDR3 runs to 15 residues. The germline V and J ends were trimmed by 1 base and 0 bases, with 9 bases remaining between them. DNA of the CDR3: TGTGCCAGCAGTGAAGGACATGGGGCTAACTATGGCTACACCTTC. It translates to CASSEGHGANYGYTF.

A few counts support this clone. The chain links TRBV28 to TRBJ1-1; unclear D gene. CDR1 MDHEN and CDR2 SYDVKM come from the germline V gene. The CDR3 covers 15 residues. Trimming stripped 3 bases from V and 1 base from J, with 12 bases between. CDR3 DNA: TGTGCCAGCAGTTTTGGTAGCGGGAAGAACACTGAAGCTTTCTTT. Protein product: CASSFGSGKNTEAFF.

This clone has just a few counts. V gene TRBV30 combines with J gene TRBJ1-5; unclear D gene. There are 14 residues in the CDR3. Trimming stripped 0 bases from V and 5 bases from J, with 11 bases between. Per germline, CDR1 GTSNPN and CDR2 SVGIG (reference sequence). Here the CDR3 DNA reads TGTGCCTGGAGTGTACTCGGAGGGCATCAGCCCCAGCATTTT. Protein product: CAWSVLGGHQPQHF.

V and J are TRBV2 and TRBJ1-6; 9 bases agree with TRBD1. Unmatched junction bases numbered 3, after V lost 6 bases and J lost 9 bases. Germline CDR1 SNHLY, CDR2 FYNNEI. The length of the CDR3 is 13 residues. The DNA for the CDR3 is TGTGCCAGCAGGACAGGGGGGGCTTCACCCCTCCACTTT. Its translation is CASRTGGASPLHF.

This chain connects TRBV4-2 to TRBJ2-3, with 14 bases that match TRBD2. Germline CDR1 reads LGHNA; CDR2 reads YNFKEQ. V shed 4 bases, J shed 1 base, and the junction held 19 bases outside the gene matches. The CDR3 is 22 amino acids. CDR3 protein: CASSPHTKVTSGRAIGTDTQYF. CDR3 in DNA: TGTGCCAGCAGCCCCCACACCAAAGTGACTAGCGGGAGGGCAATCGGCACAGATACGCAGTATTTT.

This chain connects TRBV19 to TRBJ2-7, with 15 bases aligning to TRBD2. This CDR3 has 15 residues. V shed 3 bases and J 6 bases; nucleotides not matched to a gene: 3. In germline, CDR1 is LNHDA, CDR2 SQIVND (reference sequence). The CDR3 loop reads CASSIGLAGGSEQYF. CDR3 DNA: TGTGCCAGTAGTATTGGACTAGCGGGAGGGTCCGAGCAGTACTTC.

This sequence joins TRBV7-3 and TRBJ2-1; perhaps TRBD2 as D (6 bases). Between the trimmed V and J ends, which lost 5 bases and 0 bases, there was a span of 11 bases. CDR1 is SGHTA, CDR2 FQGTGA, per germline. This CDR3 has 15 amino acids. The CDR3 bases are TGTGCCAGCAGCCCGCAGACTAGCTCCTACAATGAGCAGTTCTTC. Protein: CASSPQTSSYNEQFF.

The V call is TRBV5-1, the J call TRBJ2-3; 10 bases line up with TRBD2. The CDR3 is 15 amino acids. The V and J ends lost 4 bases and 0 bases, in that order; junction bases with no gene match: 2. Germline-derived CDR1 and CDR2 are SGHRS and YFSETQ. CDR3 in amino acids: CASSQTSGSTDTQYF. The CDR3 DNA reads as TGCGCCAGCAGCCAGACTAGCGGGAGCACAGATACGCAGTATTTT.

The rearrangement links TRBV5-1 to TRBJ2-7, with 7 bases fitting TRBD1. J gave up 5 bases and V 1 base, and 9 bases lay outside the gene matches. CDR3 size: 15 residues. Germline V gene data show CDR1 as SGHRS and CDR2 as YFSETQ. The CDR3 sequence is CASSLIPGQNDEQYF. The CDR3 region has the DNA TGCGCCAGCAGCTTGATTCCGGGACAGAACGACGAGCAGTACTTC.

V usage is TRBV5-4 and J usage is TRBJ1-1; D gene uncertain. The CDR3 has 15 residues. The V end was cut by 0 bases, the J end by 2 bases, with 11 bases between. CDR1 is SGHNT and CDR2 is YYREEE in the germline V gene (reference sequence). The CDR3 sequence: CASSLDRAVNTEAFF. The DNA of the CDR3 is TGTGCCAGCAGCTTGGATCGGGCGGTTAACACTGAAGCTTTCTTT. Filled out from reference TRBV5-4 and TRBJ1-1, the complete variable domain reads ETGVTQSPTHLIKTRGQQVTLRCSSQSGHNTVSWYQQALGQGPQFIFQYYREEENGRGNFPPRFSGLQFPNYSSELNVNALELDDSALYLCASSLDRAVNTEAFFGQGTRLTVV.

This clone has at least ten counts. CDR3 DNA: TGCGCCAGCAGCCAAGTACCGGGACAGGGGGCGTTTGACTATGGCTACACCTTC. Translating it yields CASSQVPGQGAFDYGYTF. This sequence joins TRBV4-1 and TRBJ1-2, with 12 bases aligning to TRBD1. This CDR3 is 18 amino acids long. Trimming removed 1 base from V and 3 bases from J; junction bases left unmatched: 9. Germline V gene lookup returns CDR1 MGHRA and CDR2 YSYEKL.

The CDR3 is CASSGQGGAGEQYF. CDR3 DNA sequence: TGTGCCAGCAGTGGACAGGGGGGCGCGGGGGAGCAGTACTTC. The V call is TRBV9, the J call TRBJ2-7; TRBD1 aligns across 10 bases. The CDR3 loop spans 14 amino acids. CDR1 and CDR2 from the germline V gene are SGDLS and YYNGEE. V was pared by 5 bases and J by 7 bases, with 9 bases of the junction left unmatched.

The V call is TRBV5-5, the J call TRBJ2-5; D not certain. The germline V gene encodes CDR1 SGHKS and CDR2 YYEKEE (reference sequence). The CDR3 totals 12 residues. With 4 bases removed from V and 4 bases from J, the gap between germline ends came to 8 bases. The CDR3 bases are TGTGCCAGCAGCCCGACGGGAGAGACCCAGTACTTC. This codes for CASSPTGETQYF.

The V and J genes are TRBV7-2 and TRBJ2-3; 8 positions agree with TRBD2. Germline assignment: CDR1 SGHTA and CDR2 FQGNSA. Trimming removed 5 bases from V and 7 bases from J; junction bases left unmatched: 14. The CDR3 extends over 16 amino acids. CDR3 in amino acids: CASSDPGLGWLHTQYF. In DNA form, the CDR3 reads TGTGCCAGCAGCGACCCGGGACTAGGATGGTTGCATACGCAGTATTTT.

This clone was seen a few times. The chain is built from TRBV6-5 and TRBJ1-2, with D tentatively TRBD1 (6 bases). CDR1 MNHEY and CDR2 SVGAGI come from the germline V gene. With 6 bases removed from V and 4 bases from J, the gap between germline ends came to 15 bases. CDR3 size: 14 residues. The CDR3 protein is CASSLRWGPYGYTF. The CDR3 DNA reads TGTGCCAGCAGCCTCCGGTGGGGGCCCTATGGCTACACCTTC.

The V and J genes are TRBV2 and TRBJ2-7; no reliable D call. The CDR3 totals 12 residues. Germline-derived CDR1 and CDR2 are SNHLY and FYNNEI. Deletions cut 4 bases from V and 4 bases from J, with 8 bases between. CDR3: CASSAQSYEQYF. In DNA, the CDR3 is TGTGCCAGCAGTGCACAGAGTTACGAGCAGTACTTC.

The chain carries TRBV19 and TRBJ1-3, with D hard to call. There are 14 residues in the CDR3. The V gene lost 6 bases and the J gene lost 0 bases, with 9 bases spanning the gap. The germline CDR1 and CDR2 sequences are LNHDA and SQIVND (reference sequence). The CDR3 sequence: CASRVGSSGNTIYF. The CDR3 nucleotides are TGTGCCAGTAGAGTCGGGAGCTCTGGAAACACCATATATTTT.